This TCR beta chain was retrieved from a study of cytomegalovirus exposure and HLA in healthy donors. Study background: Of all 400 or so donors who were genotyped, roughly 85% belonged to the Caucasian-associated ancestry cluster.

This clone has a single count. V gave up 6 bases and J gave up 0 bases; unmatched junction bases: 5. Germline lookup yields CDR1 SGHDN and CDR2 FVKESK. The CDR3 totals 14 residues. The PCR used 60 Vbeta and 13 Jbeta primers. The data were produced by immunoSEQ multiplex PCR, yet TCRdb's version contains in-frame clones alone and is incomplete. In the table there are over 110,000 clones, 70% to 80% of which are singletons. Sample: PBMCs. The V gene is TRBV14, the J gene TRBJ2-7; 7 nucleotides agree with TRBD1. The TCR comes from a woman in her thirties or forties in good health and CMV-seropositive. The CDR3 DNA reads as TGTGCCAGCAGAAGTTCAGGGGGCTCCTACGAGCAGTACTTC. Its protein is CASRSSGGSYEQYF.